The 11 T cell receptor beta chains below come from one sample, sequenced in a study of molecular identifiers for immune sequencing clone quantification. TCRdb redid the calling of the PCR reads with MiXCR, one entry per CDR3 protein. In the table there are around 470,000 distinct CDR3 sequences, less than 30% of which are singletons. The material sequenced was naive CD8+ T cells from blood, with Jurkat cell RNA spiked in. Indicated subset: FACS-sorted CD8+CD4-CCR7+CD45RA+ naive T cells. The receptor set was obtained from a human donor in good health. Some libraries in this study had Jurkat cell RNA spiked in.

A note on this clonotype: This may come from a read error, since a much larger clone is one base off. The CDR3 does not end in the conserved phenylalanine or tryptophan, so this is likely a read error. The chain combines TRBV4-3 with TRBJ2-7, with D tentatively TRBD2 (5 bases). CDR3 length: 16 amino acids. Germline V CDR1 and CDR2: LGHNA, YSLEER. V was shortened by 1 base and J by 0 bases, with 13 bases between the two germline ends. CDR3 coding DNA: TGCGCCAGCAGCCAAGCGACGGACTCGAGCTCCTACGAGCAGTACATC. Its protein product is CASSQATDSSSYEQYI.

V gene TRBV12-3 or TRBV12-4 combines with J gene TRBJ2-7; 9 bases are a match to TRBD1. The CDR3 is 12 residues long. Losses at the gene ends were 4 bases for V and 7 bases for J; bases not matched to a gene: 2. The CDR3 loop reads CASSYGTGEQYF. The CDR3 DNA reads as TGTGCCAGCAGTTATGGGACAGGGGAGCAGTACTTC.

Remarks on this clonotype: This may stem from a read error, because a much larger clone lies one nucleotide away. This chain connects TRBV7-9 to TRBJ1-1; D gene unclear. Germline CDR1 SEHNR, CDR2 FQNEAQ (reference sequence). This CDR3 has 17 amino acids. V shed 2 bases and J shed 2 bases, with 18 bases lying between them. CDR3: CASSLITVGIINTEAFF. DNA for the CDR3: TGTGCCAGCAGCTTAATCACAGTGGGGATTATTAACACTGAAGCTTTCTTT.

Ten or more counts support this clonotype. The gene calls are TRBV14 and TRBJ2-7; D may be TRBD2 (5 bases). In germline, CDR1 is SGHDN, CDR2 FVKESK. This CDR3 has 15 amino acids. The V end lost 1 base, the J end lost 0 bases, and 10 bases lay between the germline ends. CDR3 residues: CASSQVRGPSYEQYF. In nucleotides, the CDR3 is TGTGCCAGCAGCCAAGTTCGGGGTCCCTCCTACGAGCAGTACTTC. Full variable domain (missing parts from reference TRBV14 and TRBJ2-7): EAGVTQFPSHSVIEKGQTVTLRCDPISGHDNLYWYRRVMGKEIKFLLHFVKESKQDESGMPNNRFLAERTGGTYSTLKVQPAELEDSGVYFCASSQVRGPSYEQYFGPGTRLTVT.

The chain recombines TRBV19 with TRBJ1-1, with TRBD1 as a possible D gene (5 bases). This CDR3 has 16 amino acids. Per the germline V gene, CDR1 is LNHDA and CDR2 is SQIVND (reference sequence). V was clipped by 1 base and J by 2 bases, with 14 bases between them. CDR3 DNA: TGTGCCAGTAGTATAGCGGCAGGGAGGTCCAACACTGAAGCTTTCTTT. Its translation is CASSIAAGRSNTEAFF.

This clonotype was detected many times. This chain joins TRBV4-3 and TRBJ1-6; the D is unclear. Germline V gene sequence: CDR1 LGHNA, CDR2 YSLEER. The V end was cut by 1 base, the J end by 2 bases, with 9 bases between. This CDR3 is 16 amino acids long. The CDR3 loop is CASSQGGSAYNSPLHF. The CDR3 region has the DNA TGCGCCAGCAGCCAAGGGGGTTCGGCCTATAATTCACCCCTCCACTTT.

As regards this clonotype: Given a much more abundant clone one base away, this may be a read error. The J gene is TRBJ2-3, the V gene TRBV7-9; D perhaps matches TRBD2 (6 bases). The length of the CDR3 is 16 residues. Germline CDR1 reads SEHNR; CDR2 reads FQNEAQ (reference sequence). The CDR3 DNA reads as TGTGCCCGCAGCTTAGCCGGGAGAGGGTTCACAGATACGCAGTATTTT. Its protein product is CARSLAGRGFTDTQYF.

The chain couples TRBV6-6 to TRBJ2-3; 13 nucleotides match TRBD2. The CDR3 has 18 residues. Germline CDR1 reads MNHNY; CDR2 reads SVGAGI (reference sequence). Trimming took 2 bases from V and 2 from J; bases not matched to a gene: 7. As DNA, the CDR3 is TGTGCCAGCAGTTACACGACCGGGACTAGCGGGGACACAGATACGCAGTATTTT. Translated: CASSYTTGTSGDTDTQYF.

The chain is built from TRBV5-1 and TRBJ1-2, with D hard to call. The germline gives CDR1 SGHRS, CDR2 YFSETQ. The CDR3 extends over 12 amino acids. Deletions cut 0 bases from V and 5 bases from J, with 5 bases between. CDR3 residues: CASSLDAYGYTF. The CDR3 bases are TGCGCCAGCAGCTTGGATGCTTATGGCTACACCTTC. Looking up the rest from reference TRBV5-1 and TRBJ1-2 gives the full variable domain: KAGVTQTPRYLIKTRGQQVTLSCSPISGHRSVSWYQQTPGQGLQFLFEYFSETQRNKGNFPGRFSGRQFSNSRSEMNVSTLELGDSALYLCASSLDAYGYTFGSGTRLTVV.

As to this clonotype: A much larger clone differs from this one at a single base, so this may be a read error. This chain connects TRBV9 to TRBJ1-6; 7 bases fit TRBD1. Germline lookup yields CDR1 SGDLS and CDR2 YYNGEE. The CDR3 is 15 residues long. CDR3 nucleotide sequence: TGTGCCTGCAGCGTAGTTGGGCAGGGGGTTTCACCCCTCCACTTT. Protein: CACSVVGQGVSPLHF.

This clonotype was seen a handful of times. The rearrangement uses TRBV5-1 and TRBJ2-7; D is unclear. The CDR3 has 14 amino acids. The V end lost 1 base, the J end lost 1 base, and 9 bases lay between the germline ends. The V gene's germline CDR1 is SGHRS and CDR2 YFSETQ. The CDR3 bases are TGCGCCAGCAGCTTGATCCAGAATTCCTACGAGCAGTACTTC. It encodes CASSLIQNSYEQYF.